This T cell receptor (beta chain) was identified in a study of vaccination effects on CD4 cells after COVID-19. The V gene's germline CDR1 is LGHNA and CDR2 YSLEER. Trimming stripped 1 base from V and 6 bases from J, with 7 bases between. The CDR3 has 14 residues. Prior to sequencing, the ViraFEST assay stimulated PBMC with viral peptide pools, which expanded the antigen-specific CD4+ T cells. Around day 10 of culture, CD4+ T cells were separated out. This individual contracted SARS-CoV-2 between March and December 2020, as verified by PCR. Profiling relied on immunoSEQ multiplex PCR, and the TCRdb table lists in-frame clones only, not all of them. This sample has about 27,000 clones, with about 76% found just once. Details on this clone: As yet, its antigen is unknown.

This receptor was taken from a human donor who had a prior SARS-CoV-2 infection. This rearrangement joins TRBV4-3 to TRBJ1-6, with a weak D call TRBD1 (5 bases). The sample here was CD4+ T cells from PBMCs cultured with HCoV-NL63 spike peptides, taken before COVID-19 vaccination. CDR3 region: CASSQGQRNSPLHF. CDR3 in DNA: TGCGCCAGCAGCCAAGGACAGCGTAATTCACCCCTCCACTTT.